This T cell receptor (beta chain) was obtained from a study of graft-versus-host responses after intestinal transplantation (dated by TCRdb to about 2021). The study in broad terms: Multivisceral, liver-intestinal, or isolated intestinal transplants were received by the recipients. Every recipient was given anti-thymocyte globulin induction, followed by around three years of maintenance tacrolimus and steroids. After intestinal transplantation, graft-versus-host and host-versus-graft alloreactive T cell clones in the graft, circulation and bone marrow were tracked using bulk TCR-beta CDR3 sequencing. To identify alloreactive clones, pre-transplant mixed lymphocyte reaction products were sequenced and then compared with unstimulated pre-transplant donor and recipient T cells. A cohort of some 24 intestinal transplant recipients, including one retransplant, was enrolled, and 3 patients lacking pretransplant specimens were excluded. Donor T cell macrochimerism was defined as a peak of at least 4% donor T cells among recipient peripheral blood mononuclear cells. Rather than going through the commercial service, samples from a few later patients were sequenced in-house on an Illumina MiSeq and processed with MiXCR. What the work shows at the level of the full study, not this receptor alone: GvH clones were detected in recipient bone marrow, and some appeared earlier in ileal mucosa or blood, consistent with an intestinal mucosal origin. Patients with donor T cell macrochimerism had high GvH to HvG T cell clonal ratios in their allografts. Conclusions were limited by the relatively low number and heterogeneity of intestinal transplant patients. Early after transplant, declines in HvG clones were associated with peak levels of circulating GvH clones.

V has 4 bases trimmed and J has 5 bases trimmed; junction bases matching no gene number 5. The CDR3 runs 15 amino acids, cysteine and phenylalanine included. CDR3 DNA only is kept here, 45 bases in frame from base 1. Reading the germline V gene (reference sequence) gives CDR1 SGHKS and CDR2 YYEKEE. With respect to this clone: The antigen it recognizes is unknown. Base qualities are not provided; no much larger clone lies one nucleotide away.

Sample time point, as interpreted from the label and publication: cells obtained before transplantation from donor or recipient. CD3+CD4+ and CD3+CD8+ populations were FACS-sorted from unstimulated pre-transplant donor and recipient cells taken from spleen or lymph nodes. Libraries came from the immunoSEQ multiplex PCR assay. For most patients, genomic DNA was isolated with the Qiagen DNeasy Blood and Tissue Kit and sent frozen to Adaptive Biotechnologies for TCR sequencing. For most patients, high-throughput TCR-beta CDR3 sequencing of genomic DNA was performed by Adaptive Biotechnologies. The published analysis was carried out like this. TCR sequencing data for roughly 18 patients were retrieved from Adaptive's ImmunoSEQ software; a few other patients were processed with MiXCR and VDJtools. To correct CD4 versus CD8 sorting errors, sequences present in both subsets at a frequency ratio below 5:1 were removed. CDR3 nucleotide sequences shared between donor and recipient were removed because their origin could not be assigned. To count as alloreactive, a clone needed at least 2-fold expansion over unstimulated cells and a minimum CFSE-low frequency of 0.002% (template counts) or 0.001% (read counts). Mappable clones were those detected in sequenced pre-transplant spleen, lymph node, or MLR CFSE-low populations of the donor or recipient. The cumulative frequency of alloreactive clones was calculated as a percentage of all sequences, weighted by copy number. Not all clones reach the TCRdb copy of this immuneACCESS table, which keeps in-frame sequences only. Checked studies attribute under half of the gap to unresolved V genes and leave the rest unexplained. V and J calls and clone size are given by that table; D and trimming were obtained from the DNA. This sample comprises about 110,000 clones, approximately 90% of them detected only once. 0.23% of the sample goes to the ten largest clones.

The chain is encoded by TRBV5-5 joined to TRBJ2-5; 13 middle bases align to TRBD2. The sequences come from unstimulated CD4+ T cells sorted from spleen or lymph node cells, collected before transplant. The source is a human donor who was the organ donor for an intestinal transplant. The CDR3 loop reads CASSLGLAGVETQYF. The DNA sequence reads TGTGCCAGCAGCCTCGGACTAGCGGGAGTGGAGACCCAGTACTTC.